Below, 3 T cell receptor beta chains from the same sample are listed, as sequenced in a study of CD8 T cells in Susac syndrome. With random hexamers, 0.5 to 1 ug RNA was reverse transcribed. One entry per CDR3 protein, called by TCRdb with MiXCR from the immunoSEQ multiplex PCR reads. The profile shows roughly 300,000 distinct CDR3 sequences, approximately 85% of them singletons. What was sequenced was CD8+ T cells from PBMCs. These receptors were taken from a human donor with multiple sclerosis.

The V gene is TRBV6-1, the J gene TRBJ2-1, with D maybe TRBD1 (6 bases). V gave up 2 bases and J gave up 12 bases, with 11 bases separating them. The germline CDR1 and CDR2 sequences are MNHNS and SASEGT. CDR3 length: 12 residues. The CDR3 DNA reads TGTGCCAGCAGTGAACCTGACAGGTTGCAGTTCTTC. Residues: CASSEPDRLQFF.

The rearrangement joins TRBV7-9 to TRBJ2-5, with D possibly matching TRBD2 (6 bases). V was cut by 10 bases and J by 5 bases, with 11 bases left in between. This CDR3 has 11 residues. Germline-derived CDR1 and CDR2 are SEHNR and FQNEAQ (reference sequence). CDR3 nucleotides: TGTGCCACGGGAGCAAGGGAGACCCAGTACTTC. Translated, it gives CATGARETQYF.

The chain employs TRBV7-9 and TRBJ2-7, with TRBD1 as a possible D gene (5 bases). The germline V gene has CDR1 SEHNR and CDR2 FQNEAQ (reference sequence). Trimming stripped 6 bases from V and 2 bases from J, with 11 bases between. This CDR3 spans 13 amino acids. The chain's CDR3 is CASSRQLAYEQYF. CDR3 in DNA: TGTGCCAGCAGTCGACAGCTGGCCTACGAGCAGTACTTC.